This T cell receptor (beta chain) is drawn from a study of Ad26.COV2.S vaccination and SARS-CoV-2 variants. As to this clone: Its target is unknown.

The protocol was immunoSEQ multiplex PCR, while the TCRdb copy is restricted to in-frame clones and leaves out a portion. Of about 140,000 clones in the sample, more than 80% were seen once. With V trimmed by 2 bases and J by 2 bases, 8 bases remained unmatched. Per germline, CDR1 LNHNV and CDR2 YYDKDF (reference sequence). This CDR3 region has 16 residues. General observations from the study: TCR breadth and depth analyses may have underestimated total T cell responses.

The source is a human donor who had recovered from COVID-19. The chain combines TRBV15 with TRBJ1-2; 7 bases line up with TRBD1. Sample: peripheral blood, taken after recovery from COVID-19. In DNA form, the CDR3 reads TGTGCCACCAGCAGACAGGGACAGACTTCGAACTATGGCTACACCTTC. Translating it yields CATSRQGQTSNYGYTF.